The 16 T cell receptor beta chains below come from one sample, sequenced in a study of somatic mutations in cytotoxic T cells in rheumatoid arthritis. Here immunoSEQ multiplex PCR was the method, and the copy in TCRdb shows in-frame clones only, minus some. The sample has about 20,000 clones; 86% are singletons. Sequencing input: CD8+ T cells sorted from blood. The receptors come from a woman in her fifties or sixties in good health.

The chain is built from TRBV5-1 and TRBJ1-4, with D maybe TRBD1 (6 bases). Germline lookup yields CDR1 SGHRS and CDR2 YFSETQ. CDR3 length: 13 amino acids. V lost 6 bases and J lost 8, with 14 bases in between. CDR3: CASKGGNGEKLFF. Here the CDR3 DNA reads TGCGCCAGCAAGGGGGGCAATGGAGAAAAACTGTTTTTT.

CDR3 sequence reads: CSVEMGPYEQYF. The CDR3 DNA is TGCAGCGTTGAAATGGGTCCCTACGAGCAGTACTTC. This chain joins TRBV29-1 and TRBJ2-7; D gene unclear. The CDR3 runs to 12 residues. Trimming pared 2 bases from V and 2 bases from J, leaving 7 bases between. Germline-derived CDR1 and CDR2 are SQVTM and ANQGSEA.

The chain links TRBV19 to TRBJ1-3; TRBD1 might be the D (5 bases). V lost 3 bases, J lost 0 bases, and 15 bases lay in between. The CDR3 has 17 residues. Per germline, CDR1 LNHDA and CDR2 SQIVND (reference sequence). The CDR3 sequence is CASSMSGGSYSGNTIYF. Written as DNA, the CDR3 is TGTGCCAGTAGTATGTCCGGGGGGTCCTACTCTGGAAACACCATATATTTT.

The DNA of the CDR3 is TGTGCCAGCAGTCAACCGGACAGGGTGGCCTACGAGCAGTACGTC. Translated: CASSQPDRVAYEQYV. This sequence joins TRBV6-1 and TRBJ2-7; 8 bases are shared with TRBD1. This CDR3 region has 15 residues. Germline V gene lookup returns CDR1 MNHNS and CDR2 SASEGT. V trimming: 5 bases; J trimming: 2 bases; junction bases outside the gene matches: 8.

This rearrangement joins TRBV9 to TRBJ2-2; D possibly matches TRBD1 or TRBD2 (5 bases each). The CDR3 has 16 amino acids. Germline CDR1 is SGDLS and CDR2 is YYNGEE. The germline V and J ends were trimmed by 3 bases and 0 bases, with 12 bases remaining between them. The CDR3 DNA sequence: TGTGCCAGCAGCGGTCCCGGGACCGCGAACACCGGGGAGCTGTTTTTT. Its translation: CASSGPGTANTGELFF. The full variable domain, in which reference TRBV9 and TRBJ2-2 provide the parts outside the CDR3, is DSGVTQTPKHLITATGQRVTLRCSPRSGDLSVYWYQQSLDQGLQFLIQYYNGEERAKGNILERFSAQQFPDLHSELNLSSLELGDSALYFCASSGPGTANTGELFFGEGSRLTVL.

CDR3 coding DNA: TGTGCCAGCCACTCCAACCAGGTAGCTAACTATGGCTACACCTTC. As protein: CASHSNQVANYGYTF. The V gene is TRBV9, the J gene TRBJ1-2; no definite D call. V was trimmed by 7 bases and J by 0 bases, leaving 16 bases between them. Germline V gene sequence: CDR1 SGDLS, CDR2 YYNGEE. The CDR3 is 15 amino acids.

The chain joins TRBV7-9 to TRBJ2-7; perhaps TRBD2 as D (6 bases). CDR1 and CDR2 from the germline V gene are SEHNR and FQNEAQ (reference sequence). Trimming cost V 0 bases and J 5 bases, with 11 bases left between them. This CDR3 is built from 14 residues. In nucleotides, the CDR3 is TGTGCCAGCAGCTTAGCGTGGTGGGGGGACGAGCAGTACGTC. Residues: CASSLAWWGDEQYV.

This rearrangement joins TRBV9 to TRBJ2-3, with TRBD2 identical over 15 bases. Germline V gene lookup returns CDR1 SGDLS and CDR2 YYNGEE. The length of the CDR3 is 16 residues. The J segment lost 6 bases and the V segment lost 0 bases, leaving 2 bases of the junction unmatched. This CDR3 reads CASSVGTSGGADTQYF. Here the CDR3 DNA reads TGTGCCAGCAGCGTAGGGACTAGCGGGGGGGCGGATACGCAGTATTTT.

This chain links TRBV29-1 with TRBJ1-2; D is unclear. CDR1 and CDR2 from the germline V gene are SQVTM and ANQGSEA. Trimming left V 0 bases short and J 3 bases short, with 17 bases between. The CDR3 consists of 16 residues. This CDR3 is CSVEEPYDNADYGYTF. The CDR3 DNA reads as TGCAGCGTTGAAGAACCCTATGACAACGCCGACTATGGCTACACCTTC.

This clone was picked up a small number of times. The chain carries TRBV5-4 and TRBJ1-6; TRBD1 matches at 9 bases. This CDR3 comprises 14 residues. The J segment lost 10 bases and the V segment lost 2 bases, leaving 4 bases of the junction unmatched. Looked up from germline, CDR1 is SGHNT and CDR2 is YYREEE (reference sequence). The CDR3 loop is CASSFGQGHSPLHF. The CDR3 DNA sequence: TGTGCCAGCAGCTTCGGACAGGGGCACTCACCCCTCCACTTT.

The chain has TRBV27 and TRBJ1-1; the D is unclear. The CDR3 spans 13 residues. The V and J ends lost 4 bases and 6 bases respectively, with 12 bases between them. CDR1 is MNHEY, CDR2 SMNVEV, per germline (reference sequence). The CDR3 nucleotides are TGTGCCAGCAGTTCGTTCGAAACGCCTGAAGCTTTCTTT. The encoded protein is CASSSFETPEAFF.

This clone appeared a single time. The CDR3 loop reads CASSRLSEETQYF. For the CDR3, the DNA is TGCGCCAGCAGCCGGCTAAGCGAAGAGACCCAGTACTTC. The chain joins TRBV4-1 to TRBJ2-5; D gene ambiguous. V was pared by 4 bases and J by 3 bases, with 9 bases between. The germline CDR1 and CDR2 sequences are MGHRA and YSYEKL. This CDR3 contains 13 residues.

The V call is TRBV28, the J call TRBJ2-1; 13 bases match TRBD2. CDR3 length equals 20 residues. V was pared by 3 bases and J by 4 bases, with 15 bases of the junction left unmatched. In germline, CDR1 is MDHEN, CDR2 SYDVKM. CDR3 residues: CASSFVGLAGTGGSYNEQFF. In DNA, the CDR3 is TGTGCCAGCAGTTTTGTGGGACTAGCGGGGACAGGAGGGAGTTACAATGAGCAGTTCTTC.

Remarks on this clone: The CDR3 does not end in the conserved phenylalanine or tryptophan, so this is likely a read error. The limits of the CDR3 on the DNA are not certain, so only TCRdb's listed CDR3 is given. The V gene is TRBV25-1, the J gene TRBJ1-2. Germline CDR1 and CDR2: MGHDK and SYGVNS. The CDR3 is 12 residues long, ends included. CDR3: CASSEAKGPTSI.

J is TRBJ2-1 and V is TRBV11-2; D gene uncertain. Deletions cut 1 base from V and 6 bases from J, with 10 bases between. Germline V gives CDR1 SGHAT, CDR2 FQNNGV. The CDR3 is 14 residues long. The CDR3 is CASSLGPGINEQFF. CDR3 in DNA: TGTGCCAGCAGCTTAGGCCCCGGTATCAATGAGCAGTTCTTC.

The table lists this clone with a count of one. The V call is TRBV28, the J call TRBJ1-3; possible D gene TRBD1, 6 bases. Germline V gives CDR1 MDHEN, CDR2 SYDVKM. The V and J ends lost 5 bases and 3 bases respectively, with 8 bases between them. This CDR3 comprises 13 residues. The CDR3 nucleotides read TGTGCCAGCAGTCCCAGGGGTGGAAACACCATATATTTT. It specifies CASSPRGGNTIYF. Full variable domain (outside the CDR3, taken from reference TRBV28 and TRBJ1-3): DVKVTQSSRYLVKRTGEKVFLECVQDMDHENMFWYRQDPGLGLRLIYFSYDVKMKEKGDIPEGYSVSREKKERFSLILESASTNQTSMYLCASSPRGGNTIYFGEGSWLTVV.